Below, 30 T cell receptor beta chains from the same sample are listed, as sequenced in a study of cytomegalovirus exposure and HLA in healthy donors. Both 60 Vbeta primers and 13 Jbeta primers went into the PCR. Sequenced by immunoSEQ multiplex PCR; TCRdb stores in-frame clones only, minus some. The table lists over 65,000 clones. Sequenced input: PBMCs. These receptor sequences come from a woman aged 25 to 39 in good health and CMV-seronegative.

This chain joins TRBV30 and TRBJ2-7; 9 nucleotides line up with TRBD2. CDR3 length: 14 residues. Germline lookup yields CDR1 GTSNPN and CDR2 SVGIG (reference sequence). Unmatched junction bases numbered 10, after V lost 7 bases and J lost 3 bases. CDR3 sequence (DNA): TGTGCCTTTCTTCCTAGCGGGGTCAACTACGAGCAGTACTTC. Amino acid sequence: CAFLPSGVNYEQYF.

V usage is TRBV19 and J usage is TRBJ1-1; TRBD1 matches 8 bases. Germline V gene lookup returns CDR1 LNHDA and CDR2 SQIVND (reference sequence). CDR3 length: 14 residues. V was pared by 8 bases and J by 4 bases, with 9 bases of the junction left unmatched. The CDR3: CASSFFTGGTEAFF. Written as DNA, the CDR3 is TGTGCCAGTTCATTCTTTACAGGGGGCACTGAAGCTTTCTTT.

This chain joins TRBV18 and TRBJ2-5; 7 nucleotides agree with TRBD1. With 5 bases clipped from V and 4 bases from J, the junction kept 10 bases outside the gene matches. Per the germline V gene, CDR1 is KGHSH and CDR2 is LQKENI. The CDR3 loop spans 15 amino acids. CDR3 sequence: CASSSRQGVRETQYF. The DNA of the CDR3 is TGTGCCAGCTCATCAAGACAGGGTGTAAGAGAGACCCAGTACTTC.

The chain uses TRBV6-1 and TRBJ2-1; TRBD2 might be the D (6 bases). Germline V gene data show CDR1 as MNHNS and CDR2 as SASEGT. The CDR3 totals 15 residues. V dropped 6 bases and J dropped 5 bases, with 17 bases sitting between them. The CDR3 DNA is TGTGCCAGCAGGGGGAGGACGTGGGGCCACAATGAGCAGTTCTTC. Protein: CASRGRTWGHNEQFF.

This sequence joins TRBV5-4 and TRBJ1-1; D is possibly TRBD1 (5 bases). Germline V gene data show CDR1 as SGHNT and CDR2 as YYREEE (reference sequence). V was cut by 4 bases and J by 5 bases, with 15 bases left in between. The CDR3 totals 14 residues. CDR3: CASSPDTLKTEAFF. In DNA, the CDR3 is TGTGCCAGCAGCCCGGACACTCTCAAAACTGAAGCTTTCTTT.

The chain carries TRBV19 and TRBJ1-5; 7 positions match TRBD1. This CDR3 is built from 14 residues. In germline, CDR1 is LNHDA, CDR2 SQIVND (reference sequence). Trimming removed 7 bases from V and 5 bases from J; junction bases left unmatched: 8. CDR3 amino acids: CASTPGTDYQPQHF. CDR3 DNA sequence: TGTGCCAGTACCCCCGGGACAGATTATCAGCCCCAGCATTTT.

This sequence joins TRBV19 and TRBJ1-2, with TRBD1 matching over 9 bases. The germline V gene has CDR1 LNHDA and CDR2 SQIVND (reference sequence). This CDR3 has 15 residues. V lost 5 bases and J lost 3; bases outside the gene matches: 7. The CDR3 coding sequence is TGTGCCAGTAGTCCGGGACAGGGCGCGGACTATGGCTACACCTTC. It codes for CASSPGQGADYGYTF.

Concerning this clone itself: The junction shows a germline mismatch at one end, possibly a read error. The chain employs TRBV13 and TRBJ2-5; 8 nucleotides agree with TRBD2. The V gene's germline CDR1 is PRHDT and CDR2 FYEKMQ (reference sequence). This CDR3 comprises 13 residues. CDR3 amino acids: CASSRGGRENQYF. CDR3 nucleotide sequence: TGTGCCAGCAGCCGGGGGGGACGAGAGAACCAGTACTTC.

Here the CDR3 reads CASSEPAGHSYEQYF. The CDR3 DNA follows: TGTGCCAGCAGTGAACCAGCGGGCCATTCCTACGAGCAGTACTTC. The genes are TRBV6-1 and TRBJ2-7; D is possibly TRBD2 (6 bases). V dropped 2 bases and J dropped 1 base, with 12 bases sitting between them. The CDR3 runs to 15 residues. The V gene's germline CDR1 is MNHNS and CDR2 SASEGT.

This rearrangement joins TRBV4-2 to TRBJ2-7; 7 bases match TRBD2. V was pared by 0 bases and J by 3 bases, with 5 bases of the junction left unmatched. The CDR3 length is 15 residues. Germline CDR1 reads LGHNA; CDR2 reads YNFKEQ. CDR3 DNA: TGTGCCAGCAGCCAAGAACGGGAGGCCCACTACGAGCAGTACTTC. Translated: CASSQEREAHYEQYF.

The gene calls are TRBV7-2 and TRBJ2-5, with D perhaps TRBD2 (7 bases). V lost 3 bases and J 5 bases, leaving 13 bases between the germline ends. The germline gives CDR1 SGHTA, CDR2 FQGNSA. This CDR3 comprises 14 residues. For the CDR3, the DNA is TGTGCCAGCAGCTTCGGGGGGCGCGGGGAGACCCAGTACTTC. Encoded protein: CASSFGGRGETQYF. The variable domain in full, with the rest retrieved from reference TRBV7-2 and TRBJ2-5, is GAGVSQSPSNKVTEKGKDVELRCDPISGHTALYWYRQSLGQGLEFLIYFQGNSAPDKSGLPSDRFSAERTGGSVSTLTIQRTQQEDSAVYLCASSFGGRGETQYFGPGTRLLVL.

The chain employs TRBV10-2 and TRBJ2-7, with 9 bases that match TRBD1. Germline CDR1 is WSHSY and CDR2 is SAAADI. The junction had 7 bases not matched to a gene; V was cut back by 6 bases and J by 4 bases. The CDR3 extends over 14 amino acids. The CDR3 DNA is TGCGCCAGCAGGCAAGGACAGGGGCTGTACGAGCAGTACTTC. Translated: CASRQGQGLYEQYF.

The V gene is TRBV27, the J gene TRBJ2-7, with D tentatively TRBD1 (6 bases). Germline-derived CDR1 and CDR2 are MNHEY and SMNVEV (reference sequence). This CDR3 has 13 amino acids. Trimming removed 3 bases at V and 7 bases at J, with 13 bases between. DNA of the CDR3: TGTGCCAGCAGTTTGATAGGGGGTAGGGAGCAGTACTTC. Translated, it gives CASSLIGGREQYF.

The chain joins TRBV29-1 to TRBJ2-7; D is possibly TRBD2 (7 bases). This CDR3 spans 12 amino acids. The ends were cut back, 4 bases at V and 5 bases at J, with 12 bases in the middle. Germline V lookup: CDR1 SQVTM, CDR2 ANQGSEA. The CDR3 protein is CSVAGGYDEQYF. For the CDR3, the DNA is TGCAGCGTTGCGGGGGGCTACGACGAGCAGTACTTC.

The rearrangement joins TRBV19 to TRBJ1-5, with a weak D call TRBD1 (6 bases). Trimming cost V 6 bases and J 5 bases, with 14 bases left between them. This CDR3 spans 14 amino acids. Germline lookup yields CDR1 LNHDA and CDR2 SQIVND (reference sequence). In nucleotides, the CDR3 is TGTGCCAGTAGACAAACAGGGTTTTATCAGCCCCAGCATTTT. Amino acid sequence: CASRQTGFYQPQHF.

The genes are TRBV11-2 and TRBJ2-2; 9 positions agree with TRBD2. The CDR3 is 17 amino acids. From germline, CDR1 is SGHAT and CDR2 FQNNGV. V dropped 5 bases and J dropped 2; count of bases not matched to a gene: 9. The CDR3 region has the DNA TGTGCCAGCAGCCCCCGGGCTAGCGGGGTTAACACCGGGGAGCTGTTTTTT. Protein product: CASSPRASGVNTGELFF.

The V gene is TRBV10-3, the J gene TRBJ1-3, with a tentative D call TRBD1 (5 bases). V was trimmed by 6 bases and J by 0 bases, leaving 9 bases between them. CDR1 and CDR2 (germline): ENHRY, SYGVKD. This CDR3 is built from 14 residues. The CDR3 DNA follows: TGTGCCATCAGATCGGACAACTCTGGAAACACCATATATTTT. As protein: CAIRSDNSGNTIYF.

This chain joins TRBV11-2 and TRBJ1-4; a weak D match, TRBD1 (5 bases). Germline V lookup: CDR1 SGHAT, CDR2 FQNNGV. CDR3 length: 15 amino acids. Deletions cut 2 bases from V and 3 bases from J, with 10 bases between. The CDR3 here is CASSLTWGANEKLFF. The CDR3 DNA follows: TGTGCCAGCAGCTTAACATGGGGGGCTAATGAAAAACTGTTTTTT.

This rearrangement joins TRBV29-1 to TRBJ1-1; no reliable D call. The CDR3 sequence is 12 residues long. Trimming took 2 bases from V and 5 from J, leaving 9 bases between them. CDR1 and CDR2 (germline): SQVTM, ANQGSEA. This CDR3 reads CSVEPAGTEAFF. The CDR3 DNA reads as TGCAGCGTTGAACCCGCGGGGACTGAAGCTTTCTTT. The full variable domain, its missing parts supplied by reference TRBV29-1 and TRBJ1-1, is SAVISQKPSRDICQRGTSLTIQCQVDSQVTMMFWYRQQPGQSLTLIATANQGSEATYESGFVIDKFPISRPNLTFSTLTVSNMSPEDSSIYLCSVEPAGTEAFFGQGTRLTVV.

The rearrangement joins TRBV4-2 to TRBJ2-2; TRBD2 matches at 11 bases. CDR3 length: 16 residues. Unmatched junction bases numbered 4, after V lost 4 bases and J lost 3 bases. CDR1 and CDR2 (germline): LGHNA, YNFKEQ. The CDR3: CASSPTSGRYTGELFF. The CDR3, as DNA: TGTGCCAGCAGCCCCACTAGCGGGAGATACACCGGGGAGCTGTTTTTT.

This sequence joins TRBV6-1 and TRBJ2-1; 8 positions match TRBD2. Trimming took 3 bases from V and 8 from J; bases not matched to a gene: 3. This CDR3 comprises 13 residues. Germline V gene lookup returns CDR1 MNHNS and CDR2 SASEGT. The CDR3 here is CASSERRGDEQFF. The CDR3 DNA follows: TGTGCCAGCAGTGAGAGGCGGGGGGATGAGCAGTTCTTC.

This chain links TRBV28 with TRBJ2-7; no clear D gene. This CDR3 has 14 residues. The ends were cut back, 6 bases at V and 4 bases at J, with 16 bases in the middle. Germline CDR1 and CDR2: MDHEN and SYDVKM. Here the CDR3 reads CASRNSVPAYEQYF. The CDR3 nucleotides read TGTGCCAGCAGGAATTCGGTCCCCGCTTACGAGCAGTACTTC. The variable domain in full, completed from reference TRBV28 and TRBJ2-7, reads DVKVTQSSRYLVKRTGEKVFLECVQDMDHENMFWYRQDPGLGLRLIYFSYDVKMKEKGDIPEGYSVSREKKERFSLILESASTNQTSMYLCASRNSVPAYEQYFGPGTRLTVT.

The V call is TRBV6-5, the J call TRBJ1-1; 8 positions match TRBD1. Germline V CDR1 and CDR2: MNHEY, SVGAGI. There are 15 residues in the CDR3. The J segment lost 5 bases and the V segment lost 6 bases, leaving 11 bases of the junction unmatched. The CDR3 sequence is CASRPDRVGVTEAFF. CDR3 nucleotides: TGTGCCAGCAGACCGGACAGGGTCGGAGTGACTGAAGCTTTCTTT.

V and J are TRBV27 and TRBJ2-7, with 9 bases fitting TRBD2. CDR3 size: 15 residues. Germline CDR1 reads MNHEY; CDR2 reads SMNVEV (reference sequence). V lost 5 bases to trimming and J lost 2 bases; unmatched junction nucleotides: 7. This CDR3 is CASSPLAGGPYEQYF. The CDR3 coding sequence is TGTGCCAGCAGTCCTCTCGCGGGAGGGCCCTACGAGCAGTACTTC.

The V gene is TRBV5-1, the J gene TRBJ1-6, with 10 bases fitting TRBD1. Looked up from germline, CDR1 is SGHRS and CDR2 is YFSETQ. The J segment lost 10 bases and the V segment lost 0 bases, leaving 7 bases of the junction unmatched. The CDR3 runs to 16 residues. CDR3 sequence reads: CASSLGAGTGVSPLHF. DNA for the CDR3: TGCGCCAGCAGCTTGGGGGCCGGGACAGGGGTATCACCCCTCCACTTT.

The chain has TRBV6-1 and TRBJ2-7, with 11 positions matching TRBD1. From germline, CDR1 is MNHNS and CDR2 SASEGT. CDR3 length equals 15 residues. Losses at the gene ends were 4 bases for V and 6 bases for J; bases not matched to a gene: 8. This chain's CDR3 is CASSGRTGGASEQYF. The CDR3 DNA sequence: TGTGCCAGCAGTGGTCGGACAGGGGGCGCGTCCGAGCAGTACTTC.

The chain carries TRBV29-1 and TRBJ1-2; no definite D call. CDR3 length equals 12 residues. V was shortened by 3 bases and J by 6 bases, with 11 bases between the two germline ends. CDR1 is SQVTM, CDR2 ANQGSEA, per germline. As DNA, the CDR3 is TGCAGCGTTGACGCGGGTAGGGATGGCTACACCTTC. Protein: CSVDAGRDGYTF.

This chain links TRBV25-1 with TRBJ1-2; 7 bases align to TRBD1. V trimming: 3 bases; J trimming: 7 bases; junction bases outside the gene matches: 5. Per germline, CDR1 MGHDK and CDR2 SYGVNS. The CDR3 is 13 amino acids. The CDR3 bases are TGTGCCAGCAGTGAGCCAGGGGGGTCTGGCTACACCTTC. Translation gives CASSEPGGSGYTF.

CDR3 protein: CASSLGAGRPNEQFF. The CDR3 DNA reads TGTGCCAGCAGCTTAGGAGCGGGGCGGCCCAATGAGCAGTTCTTC. The chain couples TRBV11-2 to TRBJ2-1; 7 bases align to TRBD2. The CDR3 covers 15 residues. V shed 1 base and J 6 bases; nucleotides not matched to a gene: 6. The germline V gene encodes CDR1 SGHAT and CDR2 FQNNGV.

This chain connects TRBV30 to TRBJ2-5; TRBD2 matches at 7 bases. V dropped 7 bases and J dropped 5; count of bases not matched to a gene: 13. The CDR3 is 14 amino acids. Per the germline V gene, CDR1 is GTSNPN and CDR2 is SVGIG (reference sequence). Here the CDR3 DNA reads TGTGCCTCCCGTGCAGCGGGGCTGTCGGAGACCCAGTACTTC. It translates to CASRAAGLSETQYF. Supplemented by reference TRBV30 and TRBJ2-5, the full variable domain reads SQTIHQWPATLVQPVGSPLSLECTVEGTSNPNLYWYRQAAGRGLQLLFYSVGIGQISSEVPQNLSASRPQDRQFILSSKKLLLSDSGFYLCASRAAGLSETQYFGPGTRLLVL.